A single sample gave rise to the 19 T cell receptor beta chains below, sequenced in a study of graft-versus-host responses after intestinal transplantation. These receptors lack a known antigen. Assay used: immunoSEQ multiplex PCR; TCRdb lists only in-frame clones, some missing. The sample lists some 38,000 clones; 85% to 95% were seen once. This specimen was unstimulated CD8+ T cells sorted from spleen or lymph node cells, taken before transplant. The receptors here all came from a human donor who was the organ donor for an intestinal transplant.

The rearrangement links TRBV6-5 to TRBJ1-1, with D hard to call. Germline V CDR1 and CDR2: MNHEY, SVGAGI. The CDR3 is made up of 14 amino acids. With 0 bases removed from V and 1 base from J, the gap between germline ends came to 6 bases. CDR3 sequence (DNA): TGTGCCAGCAGTTACTCGAGACAGAACACTGAAGCTTTCTTT. Translating gives CASSYSRQNTEAFF.

The chain combines TRBV9 with TRBJ2-3; 8 bases map to TRBD2. Germline assignment: CDR1 SGDLS and CDR2 YYNGEE. With 0 bases clipped from V and 5 bases from J, the junction kept 5 bases outside the gene matches. This CDR3 region has 15 residues. CDR3: CASSVAGRGVDTQYF. For the CDR3, the DNA is TGTGCCAGCAGCGTAGCCGGGAGGGGGGTAGATACGCAGTATTTT.

This chain joins TRBV7-6 and TRBJ2-1, with D tentatively TRBD2 (6 bases). The CDR3 has 16 residues. V was pared by 1 base and J by 10 bases, with 20 bases between. Germline assignment: CDR1 SGHVS and CDR2 FNYEAQ. The DNA for the CDR3 is TGTGCCAGCAGCTTAGATACGGGACTTCGGGACCTCGAGCAGTTCTTC. It encodes CASSLDTGLRDLEQFF.

The chain combines TRBV5-1 with TRBJ2-1, with D possibly being TRBD1 or TRBD2 (6 bases each). This CDR3 is built from 12 residues. CDR1 is SGHRS, CDR2 YFSETQ, per germline. V lost 4 bases and J lost 9, with 11 bases in between. The CDR3 is CASSTQGGEQFF. In DNA form, the CDR3 reads TGCGCCAGCAGCACACAGGGAGGTGAGCAGTTCTTC.

The rearrangement uses TRBV18 and TRBJ2-2, with D uncertain. CDR1 and CDR2 from the germline V gene are KGHSH and LQKENI. The CDR3 contains 16 residues. V lost 3 bases, J lost 0 bases, and 11 bases lay in between. The CDR3 reads CASSPKSKANTGELFF. For the CDR3, the DNA is TGTGCCAGCTCACCGAAGAGTAAAGCGAACACCGGGGAGCTGTTTTTT.

The chain is built from TRBV5-1 and TRBJ2-3; TRBD2 aligns across 10 bases. This CDR3 has 17 amino acids. From germline, CDR1 is SGHRS and CDR2 YFSETQ. The junction had 7 bases not matched to a gene; V was cut back by 3 bases and J by 0 bases. The CDR3 protein is CASSSYGLAASTDTQYF. CDR3 in DNA: TGCGCCAGCAGCTCCTACGGACTAGCGGCTAGCACAGATACGCAGTATTTT.

The rearrangement uses TRBV10-1 and TRBJ2-1; 7 bases match TRBD2. V gave up 4 bases and J gave up 0 bases; unmatched junction bases: 6. Germline V lookup: CDR1 WNHNN, CDR2 SYGVQD (reference sequence). The CDR3 sequence is 16 residues long. The CDR3 spells CASSVSGTSSYNEQFF. The DNA for the CDR3 is TGCGCCAGCAGTGTGAGCGGGACGAGCTCCTACAATGAGCAGTTCTTC.

This clone has just one count. The rearrangement links TRBV7-2 to TRBJ1-4, with D hard to call. Germline V gene lookup returns CDR1 SGHTA and CDR2 FQGNSA. The CDR3 length is 14 residues. V shed 3 bases and J shed 6 bases, with 11 bases lying between them. CDR3 amino acids: CASSLTAPDEKLFF. The DNA of the CDR3 is TGTGCCAGCAGCTTGACGGCGCCTGATGAAAAACTGTTTTTT.

The rearrangement links TRBV29-1 to TRBJ2-7; 11 nucleotides match TRBD1. Germline CDR1 and CDR2: SQVTM and ANQGSEA. The CDR3 totals 15 residues. Trimming cost V 4 bases and J 5 bases; bases outside gene matches: 10. CDR3 coding DNA: TGCAGCGTTGGTTGGAGGACAGGGGGCGGGAACGAGCAGTACTTC. Its translation: CSVGWRTGGGNEQYF.

The chain links TRBV29-1 to TRBJ1-6; 7 nucleotides agree with TRBD1. The CDR3 is 13 residues long. From germline, CDR1 is SQVTM and CDR2 ANQGSEA. V was pared by 8 bases and J by 8 bases, with 9 bases of the junction left unmatched. For the CDR3, the DNA is TGCAGCTCACCGGACAGGCGCTATTCACCCCTCCACTTT. Its protein product is CSSPDRRYSPLHF.

The V gene is TRBV4-1, the J gene TRBJ2-7; TRBD1 matches 7 bases. The length of the CDR3 is 15 residues. V was clipped by 1 base and J by 2 bases; unmatched bases: 5. Germline loops: CDR1 MGHRA, CDR2 YSYEKL. The CDR3 DNA sequence: TGCGCCAGCAGCCAAGGGGACAGACTCACCTACGAGCAGTACTTC. Protein sequence: CASSQGDRLTYEQYF.

The rearrangement joins TRBV28 to TRBJ2-1; possible D gene TRBD2, 6 bases. This CDR3 spans 16 amino acids. The V end lost 3 bases, the J end lost 7 bases, and 19 bases lay between the germline ends. Germline V gives CDR1 MDHEN, CDR2 SYDVKM. For the CDR3, the DNA is TGTGCCAGCAGTTTCCCGGCGGGAACGTTTACAAATGAGCAGTTCTTC. Protein: CASSFPAGTFTNEQFF. The entire variable domain, with the rest obtained from reference TRBV28 and TRBJ2-1, is as follows: DVKVTQSSRYLVKRTGEKVFLECVQDMDHENMFWYRQDPGLGLRLIYFSYDVKMKEKGDIPEGYSVSREKKERFSLILESASTNQTSMYLCASSFPAGTFTNEQFFGPGTRLTVL.

V usage is TRBV9 and J usage is TRBJ2-5; TRBD1 or TRBD2 may be the D gene (6 bases each). V was clipped by 3 bases and J by 2 bases, with 17 bases between them. The CDR3 has 16 amino acids. Germline values: CDR1 SGDLS, CDR2 YYNGEE. CDR3 sequence: CASSEGEDYPQETQYF. The CDR3 DNA is TGTGCCAGCAGCGAGGGGGAGGACTATCCTCAAGAGACCCAGTACTTC.

This clone was seen once. This chain joins TRBV2 and TRBJ2-1; 7 bases are a match to TRBD2. CDR1 is SNHLY and CDR2 is FYNNEI in the germline V gene. CDR3 length: 14 residues. J was trimmed by 8 bases and V by 1 base; bases with no gene match: 5. CDR3 region: CASSEGRERDEQFF. DNA for the CDR3: TGTGCCAGCAGTGAAGGGCGGGAGCGGGATGAGCAGTTCTTC.

The rearrangement joins TRBV19 to TRBJ1-1; TRBD1 agrees at 7 bases. V lost 3 bases to trimming and J lost 6 bases; unmatched junction nucleotides: 4. This CDR3 has 13 residues. CDR1 is LNHDA and CDR2 is SQIVND in the germline V gene (reference sequence). The CDR3: CASSMGQLSEAFF. The CDR3 DNA follows: TGTGCCAGTAGTATGGGACAGCTCTCTGAAGCTTTCTTT.

The chain has TRBV20-1 and TRBJ2-2; D gene uncertain. V lost 3 bases, J lost 3 bases, and 2 bases lay in between. This CDR3 is built from 11 residues. The germline V gene has CDR1 DFQATT and CDR2 SNEGSKA (reference sequence). As DNA, the CDR3 is TGCAGTGCTAGTGACACCGGGGAGCTGTTTTTT. Its protein product is CSASDTGELFF.

This sequence joins TRBV4-1 and TRBJ2-7; 9 bases match TRBD1. The germline V gene encodes CDR1 MGHRA and CDR2 YSYEKL. The CDR3 has 16 amino acids. Trimming removed 2 bases from V and 5 bases from J; junction bases left unmatched: 10. The CDR3 loop reads CASSQKPGTGTHEQYF. In nucleotides, the CDR3 is TGCGCCAGCAGCCAAAAACCCGGGACAGGGACCCACGAGCAGTACTTC.

This clone was seen more than once but under ten times. The V and J genes are TRBV12-5 and TRBJ2-7; D is unclear. The CDR3 contains 13 residues. Germline V lookup: CDR1 LGHNT, CDR2 FRNRAP. With 3 bases removed from V and 1 base from J, the gap between germline ends came to 7 bases. The CDR3 sequence is CASGFGDSYEQYF. The CDR3 DNA sequence: TGTGCTAGTGGTTTTGGAGATTCCTACGAGCAGTACTTC.

The chain recombines TRBV28 with TRBJ1-4; D may be TRBD1 (5 bases). Per germline, CDR1 MDHEN and CDR2 SYDVKM. With 10 bases removed from V and 5 bases from J, the gap between germline ends came to 8 bases. The CDR3 loop spans 11 amino acids. The CDR3 here is CAKWGNEKLFF. In DNA form, the CDR3 reads TGTGCCAAGTGGGGGAATGAAAAACTGTTTTTT.